This TCR beta chain stems from a study of shared clonotypes between healthy human individuals. Study in general: Per donor, three plates held CD4 naive cells, three held CD4 memory, two held CD8 naive and one held CD8 memory. Notes on the study in general: Relative to their counterparts shared across all four donors, non-shared clonotypes exhibited diminished generation probabilities.

Remarks on this clone: Its antigen is not identified.

It was across several immunoSEQ plates that each subset's genomic DNA was evenly split. Profiled with immunoSEQ multiplex PCR; TCRdb holds only in-frame clones, not every one. The sample contains some 2,400,000 clones, nearly 97% of which appear only once. Unmatched junction bases numbered 4, after V lost 6 bases and J lost 2 bases. Germline V gene lookup returns CDR1 SNHLY and CDR2 FYNNEI. The CDR3 is 15 amino acids. Adult donors, all healthy and HIV-negative, had no recent acute infections or vaccinations. The chain uses TRBV2 and TRBJ2-7; 13 nucleotides align to TRBD2. The sequencing input was naive CD4+ T cells sorted from blood. Noted subset: CD45RA+ positively selected. This receptor was obtained from a man between 18 and 29 years old in good health. CDR3 protein: CASRKTSGGTYEQYF. CDR3 in DNA: TGTGCCAGCAGGAAGACTAGCGGGGGGACCTACGAGCAGTACTTC.